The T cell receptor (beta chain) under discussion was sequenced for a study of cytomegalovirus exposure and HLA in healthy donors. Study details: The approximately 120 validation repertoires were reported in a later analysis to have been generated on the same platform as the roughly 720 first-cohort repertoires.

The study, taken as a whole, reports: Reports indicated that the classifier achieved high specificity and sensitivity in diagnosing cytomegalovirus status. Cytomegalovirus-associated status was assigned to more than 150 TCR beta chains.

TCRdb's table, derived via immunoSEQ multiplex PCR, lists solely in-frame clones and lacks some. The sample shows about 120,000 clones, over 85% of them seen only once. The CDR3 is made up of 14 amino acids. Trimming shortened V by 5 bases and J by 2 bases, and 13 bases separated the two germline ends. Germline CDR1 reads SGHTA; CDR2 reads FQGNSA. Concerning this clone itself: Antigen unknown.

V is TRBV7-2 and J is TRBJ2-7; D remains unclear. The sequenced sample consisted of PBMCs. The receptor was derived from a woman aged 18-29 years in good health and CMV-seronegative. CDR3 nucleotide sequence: TGTGCCAGCAGCCTATCTACCTTCCCCTACGAGCAGTACTTC. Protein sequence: CASSLSTFPYEQYF.